This T cell receptor (beta chain) was captured by sequencing in a study of T cells expressing NK-cell markers. Whole-study context: TCR beta repertoires came from sorted CD3+CD56+NKG2C+, CD3+CD56+NKG2C- and CD3+CD56-NKG2C+ T cells.

Germline V gene lookup returns CDR1 MDHEN and CDR2 SYDVKM. The CDR3 is 13 amino acids. It was by 5'RACE template switching with UMIs that TCR beta cDNA was made. TCRdb re-analyzed the 5' RACE reads; it lists each CDR3 protein once, without DNA. This sample carries over 150,000 distinct CDR3 sequences, with around 37% going to the ten biggest clones. The clonotype was recovered from a woman aged 45-65 years in good health. The source material was blood T cells: a sorted CD56 or NKG2C T cell subset, CD4+ or CD8+ T cells, or bulk PBMC T cells (not recorded which). This chain connects TRBV28 to TRBJ2-1; no DNA is available, so the TRBD1 call from TCRdb remains unchecked. CDR3 protein: CASNRRQGDEQFF.